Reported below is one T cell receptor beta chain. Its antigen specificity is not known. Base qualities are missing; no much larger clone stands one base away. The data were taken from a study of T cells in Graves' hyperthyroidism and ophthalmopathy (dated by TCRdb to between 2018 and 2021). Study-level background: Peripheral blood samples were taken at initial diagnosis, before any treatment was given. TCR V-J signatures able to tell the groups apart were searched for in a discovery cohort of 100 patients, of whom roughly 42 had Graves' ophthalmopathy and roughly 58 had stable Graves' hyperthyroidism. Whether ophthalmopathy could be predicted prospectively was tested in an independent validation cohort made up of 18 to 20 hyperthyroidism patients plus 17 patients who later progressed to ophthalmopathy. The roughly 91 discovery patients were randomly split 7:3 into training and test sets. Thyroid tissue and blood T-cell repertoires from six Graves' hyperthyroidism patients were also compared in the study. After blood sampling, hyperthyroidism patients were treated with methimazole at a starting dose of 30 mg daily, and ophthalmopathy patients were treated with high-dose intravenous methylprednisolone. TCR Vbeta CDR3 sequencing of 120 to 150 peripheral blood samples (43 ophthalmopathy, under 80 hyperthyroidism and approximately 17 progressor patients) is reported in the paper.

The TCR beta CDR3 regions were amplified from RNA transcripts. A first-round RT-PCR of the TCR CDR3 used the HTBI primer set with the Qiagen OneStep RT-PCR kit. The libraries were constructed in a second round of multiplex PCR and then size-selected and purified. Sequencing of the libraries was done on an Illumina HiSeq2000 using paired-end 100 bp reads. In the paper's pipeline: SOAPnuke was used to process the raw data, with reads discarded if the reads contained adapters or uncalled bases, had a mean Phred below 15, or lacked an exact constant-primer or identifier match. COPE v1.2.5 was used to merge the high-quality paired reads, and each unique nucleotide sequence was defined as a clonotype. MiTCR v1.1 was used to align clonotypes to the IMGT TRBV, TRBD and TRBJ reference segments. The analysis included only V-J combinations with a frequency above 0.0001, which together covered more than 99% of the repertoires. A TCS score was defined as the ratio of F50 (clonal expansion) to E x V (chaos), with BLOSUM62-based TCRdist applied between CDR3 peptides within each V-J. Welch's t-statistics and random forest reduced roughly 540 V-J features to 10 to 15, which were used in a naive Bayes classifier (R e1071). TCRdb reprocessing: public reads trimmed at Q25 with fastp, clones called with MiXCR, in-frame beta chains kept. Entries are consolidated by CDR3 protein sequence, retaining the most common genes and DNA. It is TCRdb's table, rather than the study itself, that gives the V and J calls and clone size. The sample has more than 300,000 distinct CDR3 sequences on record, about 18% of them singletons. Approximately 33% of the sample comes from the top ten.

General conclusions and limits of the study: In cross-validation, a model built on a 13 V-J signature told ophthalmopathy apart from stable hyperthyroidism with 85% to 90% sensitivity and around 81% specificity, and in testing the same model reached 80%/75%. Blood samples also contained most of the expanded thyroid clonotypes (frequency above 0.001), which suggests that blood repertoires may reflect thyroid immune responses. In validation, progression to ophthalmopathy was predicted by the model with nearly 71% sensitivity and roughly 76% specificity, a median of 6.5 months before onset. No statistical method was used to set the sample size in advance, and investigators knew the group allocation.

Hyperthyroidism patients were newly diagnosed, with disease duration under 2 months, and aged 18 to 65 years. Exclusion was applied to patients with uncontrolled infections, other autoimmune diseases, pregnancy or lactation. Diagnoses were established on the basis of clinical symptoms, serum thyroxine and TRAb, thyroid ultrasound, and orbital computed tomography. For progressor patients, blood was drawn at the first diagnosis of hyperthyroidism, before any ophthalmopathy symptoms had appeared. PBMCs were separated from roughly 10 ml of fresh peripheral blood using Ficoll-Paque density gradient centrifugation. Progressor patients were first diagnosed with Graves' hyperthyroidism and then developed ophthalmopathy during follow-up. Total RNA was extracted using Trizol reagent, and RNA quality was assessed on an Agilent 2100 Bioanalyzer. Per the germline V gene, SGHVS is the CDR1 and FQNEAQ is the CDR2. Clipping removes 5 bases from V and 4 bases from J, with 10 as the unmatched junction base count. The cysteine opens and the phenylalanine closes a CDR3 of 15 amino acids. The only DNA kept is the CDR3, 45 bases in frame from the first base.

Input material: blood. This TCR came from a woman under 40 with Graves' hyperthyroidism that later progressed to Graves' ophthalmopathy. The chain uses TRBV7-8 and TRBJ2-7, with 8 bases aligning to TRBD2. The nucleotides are TGTGCCAGCAGCCTCCAGCGGGAGAATACGTACGAGCAGTACTTC. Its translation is CASSLQRENTYEQYF.